This TCR beta chain was identified during a study of Graves' ophthalmopathy and Graves' hyperthyroidism. Study-level results: Ophthalmopathy could be told apart from stable hyperthyroidism by a 13-signature model (roughly 90% sensitivity, approximately 81% specificity).

This clonotype has a handful of counts. The antigen is undetermined. V lost 6 bases and J 0 bases, leaving 11 bases between the germline ends. Germline assignment: CDR1 LGHDT and CDR2 YNNKEL (reference sequence). CDR3 length: 14 residues. Amplification of the TCR beta CDR3 regions used RNA transcripts (as template). Amplification began with first-round RT-PCR using HTBI primers, then second-round multiplex PCR was performed. TCRdb passed the multiplex PCR reads through MiXCR, listing each CDR3 protein once. The sample lists almost 750,000 distinct CDR3 sequences; roughly two fifths were seen once. The rearrangement uses TRBV3-1 and TRBJ2-5; D remains unclear. Sequenced: peripheral blood. This receptor was obtained from an adult man with Graves' ophthalmopathy. The DNA for the CDR3 is TGTGCCAGCAGGCAGAGCAGTGACCAAGAGACCCAGTACTTC. Amino acids: CASRQSSDQETQYF.